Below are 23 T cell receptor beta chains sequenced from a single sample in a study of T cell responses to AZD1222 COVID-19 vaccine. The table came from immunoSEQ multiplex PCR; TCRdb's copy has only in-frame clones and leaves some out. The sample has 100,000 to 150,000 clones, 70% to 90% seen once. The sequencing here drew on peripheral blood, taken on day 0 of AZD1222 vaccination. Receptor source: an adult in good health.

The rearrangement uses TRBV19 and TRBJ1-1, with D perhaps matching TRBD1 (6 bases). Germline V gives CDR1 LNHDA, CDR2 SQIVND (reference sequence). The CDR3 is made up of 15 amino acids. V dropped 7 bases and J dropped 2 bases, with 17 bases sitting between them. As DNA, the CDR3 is TGTGCCAGTAAGGAGGACAGTCTTCTCAACACTGAAGCTTTCTTT. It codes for CASKEDSLLNTEAFF. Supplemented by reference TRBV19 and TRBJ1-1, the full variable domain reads DGGITQSPKYLFRKEGQNVTLSCEQNLNHDAMYWYRQDPGQGLRLIYYSQIVNDFQKGDIAEGYSVSREKKESFPLTVTSAQKNPTAFYLCASKEDSLLNTEAFFGQGTRLTVV.

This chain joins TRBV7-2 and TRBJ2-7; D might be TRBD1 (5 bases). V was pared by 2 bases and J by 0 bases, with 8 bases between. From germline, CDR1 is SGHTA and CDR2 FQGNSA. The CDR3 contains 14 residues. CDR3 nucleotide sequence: TGTGCCAGCAGCTTATACACAGGCTCCTACGAGCAGTACTTC. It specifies CASSLYTGSYEQYF.

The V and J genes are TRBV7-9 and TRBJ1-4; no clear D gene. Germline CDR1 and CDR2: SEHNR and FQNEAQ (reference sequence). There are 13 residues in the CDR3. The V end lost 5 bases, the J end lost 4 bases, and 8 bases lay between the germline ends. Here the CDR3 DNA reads TGTGCCAGCAGCCGACGGATTAATGAAAAACTGTTTTTT. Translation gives CASSRRINEKLFF.

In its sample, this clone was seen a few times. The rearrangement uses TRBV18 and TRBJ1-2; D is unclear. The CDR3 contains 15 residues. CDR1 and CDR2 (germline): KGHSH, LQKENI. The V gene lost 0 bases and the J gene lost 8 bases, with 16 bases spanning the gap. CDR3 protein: CASSPPSELAGGYTF. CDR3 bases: TGTGCCAGCTCACCACCGTCAGAGTTAGCTGGGGGCTACACCTTC.

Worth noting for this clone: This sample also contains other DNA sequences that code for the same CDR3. CDR3 sequence reads: CATGTGYTGELFF. The CDR3 nucleotides read TGTGCCACCGGAACAGGGTACACCGGGGAGCTGTTTTTT. V and J are TRBV19 and TRBJ2-2; tentatively, D is TRBD1 (6 bases). Trimming left V 10 bases short and J 3 bases short, with 12 bases between. Looked up from germline, CDR1 is LNHDA and CDR2 is SQIVND (reference sequence). The CDR3 spans 13 residues.

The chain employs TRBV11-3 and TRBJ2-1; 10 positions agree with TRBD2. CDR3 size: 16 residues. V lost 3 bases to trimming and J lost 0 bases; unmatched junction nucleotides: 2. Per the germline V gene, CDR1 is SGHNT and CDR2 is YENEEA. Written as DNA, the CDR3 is TGTGCCAGCAGCTTTTCTAGCGGGAGCTCCTACAATGAGCAGTTCTTC. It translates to CASSFSSGSSYNEQFF. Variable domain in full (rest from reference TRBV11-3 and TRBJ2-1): EAGVVQSPRYKIIEKKQPVAFWCNPISGHNTLYWYLQNLGQGPELLIRYENEEAVDDSQLPKDRFSAERLKGVDSTLKIQPAELGDSAVYLCASSFSSGSSYNEQFFGPGTRLTVL.

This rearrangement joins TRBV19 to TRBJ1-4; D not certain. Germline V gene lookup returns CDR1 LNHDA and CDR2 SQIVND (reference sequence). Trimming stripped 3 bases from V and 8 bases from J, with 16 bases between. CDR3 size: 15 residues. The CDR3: CASSIYSDPGEKLFF. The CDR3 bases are TGTGCCAGTAGTATCTATTCAGACCCGGGGGAAAAACTGTTTTTT.

The CDR3 bases are TGTGCCAGCAGCTTAGGGAAATCCATGAACACTGAAGCTTTCTTT. This translates into CASSLGKSMNTEAFF. The chain is built from TRBV7-9 and TRBJ1-1, with D hard to call. Germline V gene lookup returns CDR1 SEHNR and CDR2 FQNEAQ (reference sequence). The CDR3 is 15 residues long. V gave up 1 base and J gave up 0 bases, with 9 bases separating them. The whole variable domain, remainder taken from reference TRBV7-9 and TRBJ1-1, is DTGVSQNPRHKITKRGQNVTFRCDPISEHNRLYWYRQTLGQGPEFLTYFQNEAQLEKSRLLSDRFSAERPKGSFSTLEIQRTEQGDSAMYLCASSLGKSMNTEAFFGQGTRLTVV.

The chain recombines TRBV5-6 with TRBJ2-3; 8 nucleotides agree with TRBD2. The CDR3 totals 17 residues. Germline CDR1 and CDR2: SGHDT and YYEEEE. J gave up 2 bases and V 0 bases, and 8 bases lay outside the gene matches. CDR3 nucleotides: TGTGCCAGCAGCTTGGGGATAGGAGCGGGGGCCACAGATACGCAGTATTTT. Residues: CASSLGIGAGATDTQYF.

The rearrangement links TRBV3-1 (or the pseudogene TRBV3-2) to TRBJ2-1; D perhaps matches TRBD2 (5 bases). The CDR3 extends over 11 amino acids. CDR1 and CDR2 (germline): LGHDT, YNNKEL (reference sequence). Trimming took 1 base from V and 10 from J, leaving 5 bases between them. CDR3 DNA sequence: TGTGCCAGCAGCCAAGCGGGAGAGCAGTTCTTC. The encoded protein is CASSQAGEQFF.

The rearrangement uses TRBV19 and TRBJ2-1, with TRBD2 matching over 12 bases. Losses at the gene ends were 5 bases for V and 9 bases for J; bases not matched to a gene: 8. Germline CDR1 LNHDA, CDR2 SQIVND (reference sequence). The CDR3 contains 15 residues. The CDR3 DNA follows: TGTGCCAGTAGTCAGACTAGCGGGAGTTTAAGTGAGCAGTTCTTC. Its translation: CASSQTSGSLSEQFF.

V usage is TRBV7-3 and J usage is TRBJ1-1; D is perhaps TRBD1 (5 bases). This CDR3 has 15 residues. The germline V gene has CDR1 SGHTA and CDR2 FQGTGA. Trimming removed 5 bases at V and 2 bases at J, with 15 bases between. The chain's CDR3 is CASSVGHIGNTEAFF. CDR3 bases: TGTGCCAGCAGCGTAGGACATATAGGCAACACTGAAGCTTTCTTT.

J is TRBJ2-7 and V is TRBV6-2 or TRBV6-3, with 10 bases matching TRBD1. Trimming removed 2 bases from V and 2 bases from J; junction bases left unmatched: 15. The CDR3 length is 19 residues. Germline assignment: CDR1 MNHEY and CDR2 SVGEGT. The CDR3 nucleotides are TGTGCCAGCAGTTACCCGAGTCCCGGGACAGGGGTCCCAGCCTACGAGCAGTACTTC. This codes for CASSYPSPGTGVPAYEQYF.

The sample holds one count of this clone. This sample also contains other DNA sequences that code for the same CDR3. CDR3 loop: CASGNQPQHF. CDR3 in DNA: TGTGCCAGCGGTAATCAGCCCCAGCATTTT. The V and J genes are TRBV27 and TRBJ1-5, with D uncertain. The CDR3 has 10 residues. Trimming removed 8 bases from V and 4 bases from J, with 3 bases in between. The germline V gene has CDR1 MNHEY and CDR2 SMNVEV (reference sequence).

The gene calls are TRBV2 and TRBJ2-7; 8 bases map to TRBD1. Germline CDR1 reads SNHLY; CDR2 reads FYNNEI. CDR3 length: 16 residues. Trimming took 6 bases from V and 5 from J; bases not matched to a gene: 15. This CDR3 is CASSPRRRQGANEQYF. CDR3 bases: TGTGCCAGCAGCCCTCGAAGGAGGCAGGGGGCGAACGAGCAGTACTTC.

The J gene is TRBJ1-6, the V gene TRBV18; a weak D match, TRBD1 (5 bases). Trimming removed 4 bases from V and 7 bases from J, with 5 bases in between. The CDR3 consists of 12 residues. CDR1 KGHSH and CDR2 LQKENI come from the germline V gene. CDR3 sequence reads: CASSRQNSPLHF. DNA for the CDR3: TGTGCCAGCTCACGACAGAATTCACCCCTCCACTTT.

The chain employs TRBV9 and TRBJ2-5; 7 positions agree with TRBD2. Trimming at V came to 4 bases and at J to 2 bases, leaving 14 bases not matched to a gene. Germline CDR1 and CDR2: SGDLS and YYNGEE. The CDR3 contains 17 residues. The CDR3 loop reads CASSPNLGEGLQETQYF. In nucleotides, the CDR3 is TGTGCCAGCAGCCCCAACCTTGGGGAGGGATTACAAGAGACCCAGTACTTC.

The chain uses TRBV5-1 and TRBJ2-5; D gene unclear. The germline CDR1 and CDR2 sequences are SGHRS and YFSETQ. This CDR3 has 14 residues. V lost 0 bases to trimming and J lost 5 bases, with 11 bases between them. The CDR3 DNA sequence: TGCGCCAGCAGCTTGGGGGCCGTGGCTGAGACCCAGTACTTC. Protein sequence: CASSLGAVAETQYF. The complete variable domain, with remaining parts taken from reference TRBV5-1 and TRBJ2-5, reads KAGVTQTPRYLIKTRGQQVTLSCSPISGHRSVSWYQQTPGQGLQFLFEYFSETQRNKGNFPGRFSGRQFSNSRSEMNVSTLELGDSALYLCASSLGAVAETQYFGPGTRLLVL.

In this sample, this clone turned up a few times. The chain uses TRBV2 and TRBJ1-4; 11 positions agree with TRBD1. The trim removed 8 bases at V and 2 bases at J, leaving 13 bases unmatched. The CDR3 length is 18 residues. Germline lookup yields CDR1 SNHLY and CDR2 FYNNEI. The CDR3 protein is CASYPIAGTGGTNEKLFF. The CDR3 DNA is TGTGCCAGCTACCCCATAGCCGGGACAGGGGGGACTAATGAAAAACTGTTTTTT.

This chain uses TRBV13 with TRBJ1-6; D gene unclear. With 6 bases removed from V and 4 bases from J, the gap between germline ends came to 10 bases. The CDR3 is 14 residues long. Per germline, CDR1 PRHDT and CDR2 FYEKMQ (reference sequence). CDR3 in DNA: TGTGCCAGCAGAACGGCCAGTTATAATTCACCCCTCCACTTT. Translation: CASRTASYNSPLHF.

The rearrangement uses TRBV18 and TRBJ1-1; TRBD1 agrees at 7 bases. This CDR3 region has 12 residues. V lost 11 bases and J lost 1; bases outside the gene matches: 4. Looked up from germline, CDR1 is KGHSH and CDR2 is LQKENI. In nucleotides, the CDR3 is TGTGCCGGTAACAGGGGGAACACTGAAGCTTTCTTT. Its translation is CAGNRGNTEAFF.

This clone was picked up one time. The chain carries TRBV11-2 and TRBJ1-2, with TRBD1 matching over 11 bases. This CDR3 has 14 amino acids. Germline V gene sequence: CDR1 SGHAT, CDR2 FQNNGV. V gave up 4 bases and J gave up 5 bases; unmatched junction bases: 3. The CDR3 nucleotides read TGTGCCAGCAGCTCGGACAGGGGGCTTTATGGCTACACCTTC. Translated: CASSSDRGLYGYTF.

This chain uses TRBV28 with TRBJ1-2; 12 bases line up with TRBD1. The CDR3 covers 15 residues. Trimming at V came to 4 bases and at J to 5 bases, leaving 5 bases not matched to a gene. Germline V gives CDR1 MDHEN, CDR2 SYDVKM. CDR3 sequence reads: CASSSPGQGAYGYTF. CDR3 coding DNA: TGTGCCAGCAGTTCTCCGGGACAGGGGGCGTATGGCTACACCTTC.